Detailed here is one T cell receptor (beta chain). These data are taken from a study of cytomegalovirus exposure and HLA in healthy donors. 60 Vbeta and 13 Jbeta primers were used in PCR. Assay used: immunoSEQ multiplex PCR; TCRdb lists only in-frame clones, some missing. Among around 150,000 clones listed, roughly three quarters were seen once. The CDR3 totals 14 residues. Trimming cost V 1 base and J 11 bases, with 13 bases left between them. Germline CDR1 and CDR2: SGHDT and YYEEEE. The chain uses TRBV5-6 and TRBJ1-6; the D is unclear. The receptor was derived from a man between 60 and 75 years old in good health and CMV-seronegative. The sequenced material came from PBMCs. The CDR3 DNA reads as TGTGCCAGCAGCTTGAAGGTCCCGGGGACACCCCTCCACTTT. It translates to CASSLKVPGTPLHF. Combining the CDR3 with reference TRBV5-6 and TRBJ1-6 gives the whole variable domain DAGVTQSPTHLIKTRGQQVTLRCSPKSGHDTVSWYQQALGQGPQFIFQYYEEEERQRGNFPDRFSGHQFPNYSSELNVNALLLGDSALYLCASSLKVPGTPLHFGNGTRLTVT.